These 29 T cell receptor beta chains came from one sample sequenced in a study of blood T cell repertoires in COVID-19. Libraries were prepared by immunoSEQ multiplex PCR; TCRdb keeps only in-frame clonotypes and omits some of them. The table includes about 360,000 clones, about 87% detected once. The sample was peripheral blood. Source of these receptors: a human donor in a cohort sampled during active COVID-19.

This chain connects TRBV5-4 to TRBJ2-3; 11 bases line up with TRBD2. The germline V gene has CDR1 SGHNT and CDR2 YYREEE (reference sequence). This CDR3 has 18 residues. V trimming: 2 bases; J trimming: 0 bases; junction bases outside the gene matches: 8. The CDR3 DNA follows: TGTGCCAGCAGCTTTGGTAGCGGGAGGGGGAGCAGCACAGATACGCAGTATTTT. As protein: CASSFGSGRGSSTDTQYF.

The chain has TRBV5-1 and TRBJ2-2, with TRBD2 identical over 10 bases. Germline V gene lookup returns CDR1 SGHRS and CDR2 YFSETQ. There are 17 residues in the CDR3. V trimming: 0 bases; J trimming: 4 bases; junction bases outside the gene matches: 6. The chain's CDR3 is CASSLGRTSGITGELFF. Here the CDR3 DNA reads TGCGCCAGCAGCTTGGGAAGGACTAGCGGTATCACCGGGGAGCTGTTTTTT.

This clone was detected once. CDR3 loop: CASSLTGGHNQPQHF. In nucleotides, the CDR3 is TGTGCCAGCAGCTTGACAGGGGGGCACAATCAGCCCCAGCATTTT. The chain combines TRBV5-5 with TRBJ1-5; 8 bases fit TRBD1. The ends lost 1 base at V and 3 bases at J; junction bases unmatched: 3. CDR1 is SGHKS, CDR2 YYEKEE, per germline (reference sequence). This CDR3 has 15 residues.

The V call is TRBV6-1, the J call TRBJ2-1, with no clear D. Deletions cut 2 bases from V and 4 bases from J, with 15 bases between. CDR3 length: 16 amino acids. Germline assignment: CDR1 MNHNS and CDR2 SASEGT. CDR3 in DNA: TGTGCCAGCAGTGAATACTACGGAGTACAATACAATGAGCAGTTCTTC. Protein product: CASSEYYGVQYNEQFF.

This rearrangement joins TRBV4-1 to TRBJ2-2, with D hard to call. CDR1 and CDR2 from the germline V gene are MGHRA and YSYEKL. The CDR3 is made up of 16 amino acids. The V end was cut by 1 base, the J end by 0 bases, with 9 bases between. CDR3 loop: CASSQGVIANTGELFF. DNA of the CDR3: TGCGCCAGCAGCCAAGGAGTGATTGCGAACACCGGGGAGCTGTTTTTT.

This rearrangement joins TRBV19 to TRBJ1-1; a possible D gene is TRBD1 (6 bases). In germline, CDR1 is LNHDA, CDR2 SQIVND (reference sequence). The V end was cut by 5 bases, the J end by 4 bases, with 11 bases between. The CDR3 spans 13 residues. The CDR3 DNA is TGTGCCAGTAGTGCCGCAGGGGCCACTGAAGCTTTCTTT. Amino acid sequence: CASSAAGATEAFF.

The table lists this clone with many counts. This sequence joins TRBV2 and TRBJ2-7, with D possibly matching TRBD2 (5 bases). Germline loops: CDR1 SNHLY, CDR2 FYNNEI. The CDR3 extends over 13 amino acids. The V gene lost 8 bases and the J gene lost 0 bases, with 11 bases spanning the gap. The CDR3 region has the DNA TGTGCCAGCGCGGGTTTCACCTCCTACGAGCAGTACTTC. It translates to CASAGFTSYEQYF.

The V gene is TRBV28, the J gene TRBJ1-5; possible D gene TRBD1, 5 bases. V gave up 2 bases and J gave up 2 bases, with 13 bases separating them. Germline assignment: CDR1 MDHEN and CDR2 SYDVKM. CDR3 length: 16 amino acids. CDR3 protein: CASSLKTGKGNQPQHF. The CDR3 DNA follows: TGTGCCAGCAGTTTAAAAACAGGAAAGGGCAATCAGCCCCAGCATTTT.

V gene TRBV28 combines with J gene TRBJ2-7; a possible D gene is TRBD1 (6 bases). V was shortened by 5 bases and J by 7 bases, with 12 bases between the two germline ends. The CDR3 spans 12 residues. Germline V gene lookup returns CDR1 MDHEN and CDR2 SYDVKM. CDR3 DNA: TGTGCCAGCAGTGCACAGGGTTGGGAGCAGTACTTC. It encodes CASSAQGWEQYF.

This rearrangement joins TRBV6-5 to TRBJ1-5; a weak D match, TRBD1 (5 bases). The CDR3 is 13 amino acids. CDR1 and CDR2 (germline): MNHEY, SVGAGI. Between the trimmed V and J ends, which lost 6 bases and 5 bases, there was a span of 11 bases. CDR3 coding DNA: TGTGCCAGCAGCCTGACAGTAGATCAGCCCCAGCATTTT. This codes for CASSLTVDQPQHF.

This rearrangement joins TRBV9 to TRBJ2-3; 10 bases map to TRBD2. The germline CDR1 and CDR2 sequences are SGDLS and YYNGEE. This CDR3 is 17 amino acids long. Losses at the gene ends were 4 bases for V and 6 bases for J; bases not matched to a gene: 14. The CDR3 nucleotides are TGTGCCAGCAGCCCACTAGCGGGGACCCAGTCTGGGGATACGCAGTATTTT. It encodes CASSPLAGTQSGDTQYF.

Details on this clone: This sample includes further DNA sequences coding for the same CDR3. The chain combines TRBV3-1 (or the pseudogene TRBV3-2) with TRBJ2-3; D may be TRBD2 (5 bases). Germline V lookup: CDR1 LGHDT, CDR2 YNNKEL (reference sequence). The CDR3 is 13 amino acids. Trimming removed 2 bases at V and 3 bases at J, with 6 bases between. CDR3 region: CASSQRGTDTQYF. As DNA, the CDR3 is TGTGCCAGCAGCCAACGCGGGACAGATACGCAGTATTTT.

V gene TRBV6-6 combines with J gene TRBJ2-3; 7 nucleotides align to TRBD2. V lost 6 bases and J lost 6; bases outside the gene matches: 12. The germline gives CDR1 MNHNY, CDR2 SVGAGI (reference sequence). The CDR3 runs to 15 residues. CDR3 amino acids: CASRRAGSHSDTQYF. CDR3 DNA: TGTGCCAGCAGGCGAGCGGGGAGTCACAGTGATACGCAGTATTTT.

The V gene is TRBV6-1, the J gene TRBJ1-1; 9 nucleotides agree with TRBD1. The V segment lost 1 base and the J segment 8 bases; nucleotides outside the gene matches: 5. CDR1 MNHNS and CDR2 SASEGT come from the germline V gene. There are 14 residues in the CDR3. CDR3: CASSEVATGGEAFF. In DNA, the CDR3 is TGTGCCAGCAGTGAAGTGGCTACAGGGGGCGAAGCTTTCTTT.

This chain uses TRBV5-1 with TRBJ1-2; no definite D call. This CDR3 has 15 amino acids. CDR1 is SGHRS and CDR2 is YFSETQ in the germline V gene. The V and J ends lost 0 bases and 4 bases respectively, with 13 bases between them. The CDR3 region has the DNA TGCGCCAGCAGCTTGGGGAGTGCCGAGCCCTATGGCTACACCTTC. Translating gives CASSLGSAEPYGYTF.

This chain connects TRBV15 to TRBJ2-4; a weak D match, TRBD2 (5 bases). Trimming took 1 base from V and 1 from J, leaving 8 bases between them. The CDR3 runs to 15 residues. In germline, CDR1 is LNHNV, CDR2 YYDKDF (reference sequence). The CDR3 loop reads CATSRGWEAKNIQYF. CDR3 nucleotides: TGTGCCACCAGCAGAGGGTGGGAGGCCAAAAACATTCAGTACTTC.

The chain employs TRBV12-3 or TRBV12-4 and TRBJ2-5; D might be TRBD2 (6 bases). The CDR3 has 13 residues. With 8 bases removed from V and 5 bases from J, the gap between germline ends came to 15 bases. This CDR3 is CASSGLLGETQYF. The CDR3 nucleotides read TGTGCCAGCTCGGGACTCCTTGGGGAGACCCAGTACTTC.

This clone was recorded many times. Other DNA sequences in this specimen translate into the identical CDR3. This chain links TRBV7-3 with TRBJ1-3; D is uncertain. Germline CDR1 is SGHTA and CDR2 is FQGTGA. The CDR3 loop spans 14 amino acids. Trimming removed 5 bases from V and 0 bases from J, with 8 bases in between. The CDR3 loop reads CASSESISGNTIYF. The CDR3 DNA reads TGTGCCAGCAGCGAGTCCATCTCTGGAAACACCATATATTTT.

V is TRBV9 and J is TRBJ1-2; 8 bases match TRBD1. This CDR3 is built from 13 residues. V gave up 3 bases and J gave up 8 bases; unmatched junction bases: 6. Per germline, CDR1 SGDLS and CDR2 YYNGEE. The CDR3 sequence: CASSGQGAGGYTF. The CDR3 DNA follows: TGTGCCAGCAGCGGTCAGGGGGCAGGGGGCTACACCTTC. The whole variable domain, remainder taken from reference TRBV9 and TRBJ1-2, is DSGVTQTPKHLITATGQRVTLRCSPRSGDLSVYWYQQSLDQGLQFLIQYYNGEERAKGNILERFSAQQFPDLHSELNLSSLELGDSALYFCASSGQGAGGYTFGSGTRLTVV.

The V call is TRBV6-1, the J call TRBJ1-2; TRBD1 matches 10 bases. Losses at the gene ends were 0 bases for V and 5 bases for J; bases not matched to a gene: 3. This CDR3 is 15 amino acids long. CDR1 is MNHNS, CDR2 SASEGT, per germline. The CDR3 bases are TGTGCCAGCAGTGAAGCTTGGGGACAGGGGTATGGCTACACCTTC. Translated, it gives CASSEAWGQGYGYTF.

The V call is TRBV11-3, the J call TRBJ2-1, with a possible D match to TRBD2 (5 bases). This CDR3 contains 14 residues. V shed 5 bases and J shed 7 bases, with 15 bases lying between them. CDR1 is SGHNT, CDR2 YENEEA, per germline. DNA of the CDR3: TGTGCCAGCAGCCCCCGGGGTAGCGTAAATGAGCAGTTCTTC. As protein: CASSPRGSVNEQFF.

This clone came up once. The rearrangement joins TRBV28 to TRBJ2-7; TRBD1 agrees at 7 bases. The CDR3 consists of 15 residues. The V gene's germline CDR1 is MDHEN and CDR2 SYDVKM. The trim removed 3 bases at V and 0 bases at J, leaving 5 bases unmatched. CDR3 in amino acids: CASSFTGQASYEQYF. The CDR3 DNA follows: TGTGCCAGCAGTTTCACCGGACAGGCCTCCTACGAGCAGTACTTC.

In DNA, the CDR3 is TGTGCCAGCTCCACCGGGAATTTAGGCGCTGAAGCTTTCTTT. This gives the protein CASSTGNLGAEAFF. This chain uses TRBV18 with TRBJ1-1, with D unresolved. The CDR3 contains 14 residues. The ends were cut back, 6 bases at V and 6 bases at J, with 17 bases in the middle. The V gene's germline CDR1 is KGHSH and CDR2 LQKENI.

The chain links TRBV30 to TRBJ1-2, with D possibly TRBD1 on 6 matching bases. Germline CDR1 is GTSNPN and CDR2 is SVGIG (reference sequence). Trimming took 4 bases from V and 7 from J, leaving 19 bases between them. The CDR3 has 14 residues. In DNA form, the CDR3 reads TGTGCCTGGACTCGACAGGTCGAATATGGTGGCTACACCTTC. Its translation is CAWTRQVEYGGYTF. Supplemented by reference TRBV30 and TRBJ1-2, the full variable domain reads SQTIHQWPATLVQPVGSPLSLECTVEGTSNPNLYWYRQAAGRGLQLLFYSVGIGQISSEVPQNLSASRPQDRQFILSSKKLLLSDSGFYLCAWTRQVEYGGYTFGSGTRLTVV.

The chain combines TRBV6-1 with TRBJ1-3; D not certain. Germline CDR1 and CDR2: MNHNS and SASEGT. Trimming pared 3 bases from V and 0 bases from J, leaving 3 bases between. This CDR3 is built from 13 residues. CDR3 nucleotides: TGTGCCAGCAGTGACAGCTCTGGAAACACCATATATTTT. Amino acids: CASSDSSGNTIYF.

This sequence joins TRBV2 and TRBJ1-3, with 9 positions matching TRBD1. This CDR3 is built from 17 residues. Germline-derived CDR1 and CDR2 are SNHLY and FYNNEI. Unmatched junction bases numbered 6, after V lost 1 base and J lost 2 bases. The CDR3: CASSEDEDRGAGNTIYF. For the CDR3, the DNA is TGTGCCAGCAGTGAAGACGAGGACAGGGGAGCTGGAAACACCATATATTTT.

The chain employs TRBV9 and TRBJ2-1; a possible D gene is TRBD1 (7 bases). CDR3 length: 17 amino acids. V was clipped by 2 bases and J by 6 bases, with 21 bases between them. CDR1 and CDR2 from the germline V gene are SGDLS and YYNGEE. The CDR3 sequence: CASSVQGGFTGINEQFF. In DNA form, the CDR3 reads TGTGCCAGCAGCGTCCAGGGGGGTTTTACAGGGATCAATGAGCAGTTCTTC.

CDR3 residues: CASSGQVNTEAFF. The DNA of the CDR3 is TGTGCCAGCAGCGGACAGGTGAACACTGAAGCTTTCTTT. The chain has TRBV6-5 and TRBJ1-1; 7 bases agree with TRBD1. CDR3 length equals 13 residues. After removal of 6 bases from V and 0 bases from J, the junction contained 1 base not matched to a gene. CDR1 and CDR2 from the germline V gene are MNHEY and SVGAGI.

This clone was seen just once. The rearrangement joins TRBV3-1 (or the pseudogene TRBV3-2) to TRBJ2-7; maybe TRBD2 (5 bases). The CDR3 is made up of 12 amino acids. Germline V lookup: CDR1 LGHDT, CDR2 YNNKEL (reference sequence). V was trimmed by 0 bases and J by 9 bases, leaving 9 bases between them. DNA for the CDR3: TGTGCCAGCAGCCAAGAATCGGGGAGGCAGTACTTC. It encodes CASSQESGRQYF.